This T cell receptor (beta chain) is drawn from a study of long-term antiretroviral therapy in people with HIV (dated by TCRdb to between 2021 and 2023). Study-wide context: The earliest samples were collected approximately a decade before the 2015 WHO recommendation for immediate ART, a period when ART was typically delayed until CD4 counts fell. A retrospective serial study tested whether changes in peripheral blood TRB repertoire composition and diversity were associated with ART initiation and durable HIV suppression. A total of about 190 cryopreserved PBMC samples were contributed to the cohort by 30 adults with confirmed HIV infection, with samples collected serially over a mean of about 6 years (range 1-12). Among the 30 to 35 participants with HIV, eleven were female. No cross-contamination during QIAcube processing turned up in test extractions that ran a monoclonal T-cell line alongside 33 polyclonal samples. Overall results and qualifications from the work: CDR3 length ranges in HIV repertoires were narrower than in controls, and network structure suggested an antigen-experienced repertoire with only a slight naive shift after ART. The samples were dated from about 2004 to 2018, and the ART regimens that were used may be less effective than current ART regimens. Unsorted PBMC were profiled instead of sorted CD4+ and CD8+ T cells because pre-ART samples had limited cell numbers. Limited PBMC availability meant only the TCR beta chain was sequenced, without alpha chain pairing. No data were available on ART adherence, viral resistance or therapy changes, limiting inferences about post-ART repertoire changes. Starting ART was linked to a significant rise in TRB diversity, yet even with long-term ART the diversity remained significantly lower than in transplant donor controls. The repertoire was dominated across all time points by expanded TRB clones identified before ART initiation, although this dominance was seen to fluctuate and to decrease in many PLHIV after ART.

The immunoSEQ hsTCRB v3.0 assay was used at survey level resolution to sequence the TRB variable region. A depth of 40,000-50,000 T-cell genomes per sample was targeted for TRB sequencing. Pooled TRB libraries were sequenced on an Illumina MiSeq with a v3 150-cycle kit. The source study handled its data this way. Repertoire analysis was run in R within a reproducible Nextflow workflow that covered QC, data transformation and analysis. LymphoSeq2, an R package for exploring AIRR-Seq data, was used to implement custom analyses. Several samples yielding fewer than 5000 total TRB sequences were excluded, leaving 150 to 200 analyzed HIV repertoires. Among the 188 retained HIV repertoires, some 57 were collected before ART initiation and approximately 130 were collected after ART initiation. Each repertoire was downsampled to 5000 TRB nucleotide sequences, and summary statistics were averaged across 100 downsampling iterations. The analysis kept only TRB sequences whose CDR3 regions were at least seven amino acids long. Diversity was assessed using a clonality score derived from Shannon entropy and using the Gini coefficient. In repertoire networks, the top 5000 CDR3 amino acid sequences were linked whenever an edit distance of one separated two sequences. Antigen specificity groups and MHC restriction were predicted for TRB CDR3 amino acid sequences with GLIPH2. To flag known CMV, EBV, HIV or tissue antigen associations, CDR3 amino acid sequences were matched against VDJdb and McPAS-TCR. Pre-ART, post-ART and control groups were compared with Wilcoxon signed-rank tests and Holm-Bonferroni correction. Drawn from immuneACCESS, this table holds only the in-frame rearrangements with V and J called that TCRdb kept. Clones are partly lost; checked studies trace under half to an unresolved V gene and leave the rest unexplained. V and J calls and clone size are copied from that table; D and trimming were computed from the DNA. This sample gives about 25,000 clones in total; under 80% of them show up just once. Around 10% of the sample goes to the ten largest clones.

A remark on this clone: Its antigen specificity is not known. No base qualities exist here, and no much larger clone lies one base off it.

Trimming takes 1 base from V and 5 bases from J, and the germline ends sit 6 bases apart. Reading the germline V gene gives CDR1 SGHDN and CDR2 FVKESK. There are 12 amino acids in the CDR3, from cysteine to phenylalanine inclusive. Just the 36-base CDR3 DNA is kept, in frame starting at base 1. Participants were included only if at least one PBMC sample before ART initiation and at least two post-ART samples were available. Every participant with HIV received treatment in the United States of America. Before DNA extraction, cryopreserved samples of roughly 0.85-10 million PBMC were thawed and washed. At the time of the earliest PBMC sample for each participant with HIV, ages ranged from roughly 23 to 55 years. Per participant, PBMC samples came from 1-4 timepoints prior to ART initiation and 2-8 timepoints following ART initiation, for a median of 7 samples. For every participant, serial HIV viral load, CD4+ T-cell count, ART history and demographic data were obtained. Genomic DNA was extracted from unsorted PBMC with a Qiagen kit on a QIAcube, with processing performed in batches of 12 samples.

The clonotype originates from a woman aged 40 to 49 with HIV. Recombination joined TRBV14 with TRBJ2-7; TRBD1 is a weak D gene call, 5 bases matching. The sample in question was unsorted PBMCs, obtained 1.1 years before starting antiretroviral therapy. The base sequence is TGTGCCAGCAGCCAAGTAGGGGACGAGCAGTACTTC. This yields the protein CASSQVGDEQYF.